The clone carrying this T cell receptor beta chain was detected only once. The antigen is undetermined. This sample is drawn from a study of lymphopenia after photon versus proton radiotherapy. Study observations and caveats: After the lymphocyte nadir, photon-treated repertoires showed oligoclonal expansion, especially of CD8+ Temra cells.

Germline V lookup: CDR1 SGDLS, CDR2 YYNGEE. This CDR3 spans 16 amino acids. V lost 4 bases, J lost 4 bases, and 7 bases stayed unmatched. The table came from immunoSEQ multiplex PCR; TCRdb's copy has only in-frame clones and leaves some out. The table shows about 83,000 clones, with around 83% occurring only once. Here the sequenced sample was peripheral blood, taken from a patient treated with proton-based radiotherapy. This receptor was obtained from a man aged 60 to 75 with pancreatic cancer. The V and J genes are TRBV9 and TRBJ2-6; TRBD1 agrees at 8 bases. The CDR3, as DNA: TGTGCCAGCAGCTCCCGGACAGGGACCGGGGCCAACGTCCTGACTTTC. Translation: CASSSRTGTGANVLTF.